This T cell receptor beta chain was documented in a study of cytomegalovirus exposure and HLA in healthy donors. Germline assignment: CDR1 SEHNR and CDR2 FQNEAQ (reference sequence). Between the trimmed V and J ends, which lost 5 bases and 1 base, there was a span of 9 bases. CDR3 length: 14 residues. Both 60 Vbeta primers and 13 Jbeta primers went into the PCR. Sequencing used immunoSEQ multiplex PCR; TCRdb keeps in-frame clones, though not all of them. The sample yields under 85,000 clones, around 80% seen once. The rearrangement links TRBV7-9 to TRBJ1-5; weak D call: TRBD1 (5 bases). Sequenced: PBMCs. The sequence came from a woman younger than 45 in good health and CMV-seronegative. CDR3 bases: TGTGCCAGCAGCCGGAGGGGCAGCAATCAGCCCCAGCATTTT. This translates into CASSRRGSNQPQHF. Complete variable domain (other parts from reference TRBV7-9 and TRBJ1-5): DTGVSQNPRHKITKRGQNVTFRCDPISEHNRLYWYRQTLGQGPEFLTYFQNEAQLEKSRLLSDRFSAERPKGSFSTLEIQRTEQGDSAMYLCASSRRGSNQPQHFGDGTRLSIL.